Listed below are T cell receptor beta chains from one sample, sequenced in a study of response to subunit inactivated influenza vaccine. TCRdb processed the RT-PCR reads anew with MiXCR; each CDR3 protein has one entry. This sample yields 400,000 to 650,000 distinct CDR3 sequences, of which about 7.2% are seen a single time; about an eighth belongs to the top ten. The specimen comprised PBMCs from blood, sampled about 23 months after vaccination. Receptors were obtained from a man between 50 and 75 years old who received an inactivated influenza vaccine. Each CDR3 is given with its conserved first and last residue. The D gene is left open where the match is weak. Where a row states a size, it is once, few, many or the class of an expanded clone; other rows omit it.

abundance,v_gene,d_gene,j_gene,CDR3aa,CDR3nt
few,TRBV12-3/TRBV12-4,.,TRBJ1-1,CASSYSPTTEAFF,TGTGCCAGCAGTTACTCCCCGACCACTGAAGCTTTCTTT
.,TRBV10-3,.,TRBJ2-7,CATEGPVYEQYF,TGTGCCACCGAGGGACCTGTCTACGAGCAGTACTTC
.,TRBV12-3/TRBV12-4,TRBD2,TRBJ2-1,CASSSQTSGYNEQFF,TGTGCCAGCAGTTCCCAAACTAGCGGCTACAATGAGCAGTTCTTC
many,TRBV7-6,.,TRBJ1-6,CASSLAARGNSPLHF,TGTGCCAGCAGCTTAGCGGCGAGGGGGAATTCACCCCTCCACTTT
few,TRBV7-2,TRBD1,TRBJ1-2,CASSLGQGSSYTF,TGTGCCAGCAGCTTAGGACAGGGCAGTAGCTACACCTTC
few,TRBV24-1,.,TRBJ2-2,CATSDGGIGGNTGELFF,TGTGCCACCAGTGATGGGGGCATTGGGGGAAACACCGGGGAGCTGTTTTTT
many,TRBV20-1,.,TRBJ2-3,CSAPKLSSTDTQYF,TGCAGTGCTCCGAAACTTTCTAGCACAGATACGCAGTATTTT
many,TRBV9,.,TRBJ2-7,CASSPGPGYEQYF,TGTGCCAGCAGCCCCGGCCCAGGGTACGAGCAGTACTTC
.,TRBV12-5,.,TRBJ1-1,CASGLSGTEAFF,TGTGCTAGTGGTTTGAGTGGCACTGAAGCTTTCTTT
many,TRBV6-5,.,TRBJ2-7,CASSYKRHRKRLNYEQYF,TGTGCCAGCAGTTATAAAAGGCACAGAAAAAGATTGAACTACGAGCAGTACTTC
many,TRBV2,.,TRBJ1-1,CASRGRVWTEAFF,TGTGCCAGCAGGGGGAGGGTGTGGACTGAAGCTTTCTTT
.,TRBV2,TRBD1,TRBJ1-4,CASSESRTGLEKLFF,TGTGCCAGCAGTGAGTCCCGGACAGGGCTTGAAAAACTGTTTTTT
many,TRBV5-1,TRBD1,TRBJ1-1,CASSTQTGGSTEAFF,TGCGCCAGCAGCACCCAGACAGGGGGAAGCACTGAAGCTTTCTTT
few,TRBV5-1,.,TRBJ2-5,CASSLSDTSAYETQYF,TGCGCCAGCAGCTTGTCTGACACCTCTGCATACGAGACCCAGTACTTC
.,TRBV18,TRBD2,TRBJ2-7,CASSPFSGETYEQYF,TGTGCCAGCTCACCATTTAGCGGGGAAACATACGAGCAGTACTTC
few,TRBV29-1,.,TRBJ2-7,CSVEDSIHNSYEQYF,TGCAGCGTTGAAGATTCGATACACAACTCCTACGAGCAGTACTTC
.,TRBV15,TRBD2,TRBJ2-1,CATRRTSGENEQFF,TGTGCCACCAGGCGGACTAGCGGAGAAAATGAGCAGTTCTTC
few,TRBV7-9,TRBD1,TRBJ2-3,CASSFPAGGLTDTQYF,TGTGCCAGCAGCTTCCCCGCAGGGGGCTTGACAGATACGCAGTATTTT
few,TRBV20-1,TRBD1,TRBJ1-1,CSAPRQGSANTEAFF,TGCAGTGCCCCCAGACAGGGATCGGCGAACACTGAAGCTTTCTTT
.,TRBV6-5,TRBD1,TRBJ2-5,CASSSKGQGGETQYF,TGTGCCAGCAGTTCAAAGGGACAGGGAGGAGAGACCCAGTACTTC
.,TRBV18,.,TRBJ1-2,CASSPPQPQAGRGYTF,TGTGCCAGCTCACCACCGCAGCCACAGGCGGGCCGGGGCTACACCTTC
.,TRBV25-1,TRBD1,TRBJ2-5,CASSDPRGTGGDETQYF,TGTGCCAGCAGTGACCCCCGAGGGACAGGGGGCGATGAGACCCAGTACTTC
few,TRBV6-2/TRBV6-3,.,TRBJ2-1,CASRDPVNEQFF,TGTGCCAGCAGAGACCCGGTCAATGAGCAGTTCTTC
.,TRBV5-1,.,TRBJ2-7,CASSGGRTSYEQYF,TGCGCCAGCAGCGGGGGCAGGACTTCCTACGAGCAGTACTTC
few,TRBV5-1,TRBD2,TRBJ2-2,CASSTLTSGGTGELFF,TGCGCCAGCAGCACCCTGACTAGCGGCGGCACCGGGGAGCTGTTTTTT
few,TRBV12-3/TRBV12-4,.,TRBJ2-3,CASTPSDTQYF,TGTGCCAGCACCCCTTCCGATACGCAGTATTTT
few,TRBV4-1,TRBD1,TRBJ2-7,CASSQDFRTGRIYEQYF,TGCGCCAGCAGCCAAGATTTCAGGACAGGAAGAATTTACGAGCAGTACTTC
.,TRBV7-2,.,TRBJ1-5,CASSLAGRSGHQPQHF,TGTGCCAGCAGCTTAGCGGGACGGTCAGGGCATCAGCCCCAGCATTTT
.,TRBV5-1,.,TRBJ2-3,CASSPRVSAGTDTQYF,TGCGCCAGCAGCCCGAGGGTCTCAGCAGGCACAGATACGCAGTATTTT
many,TRBV7-2,.,TRBJ2-3,CASSLFFGFPDTQYF,TGTGCCAGCAGCTTGTTCTTCGGGTTCCCAGATACGCAGTATTTT
many,TRBV21-1,.,TRBJ1-2,CASSKATAGYTF,TGTGCCAGCAGCAAAGCGACAGCTGGCTACACCTTC
many,TRBV5-6,.,TRBJ2-7,CASSLYGNYEQYF,TGTGCCAGCAGCTTGTACGGCAACTACGAGCAGTACTTC
.,TRBV11-3,TRBD1,TRBJ2-3,CASSLGMTGKTDTQYF,TGTGCCAGCAGCTTAGGAATGACAGGGAAGACAGATACGCAGTATTTT
few,TRBV20-1,.,TRBJ1-2,CSARDQAGAGYTF,TGCAGTGCTAGAGATCAGGCAGGGGCCGGCTACACCTTC
.,TRBV20-1,TRBD1,TRBJ1-1,CSAYTQGAGTEAFF,TGCAGTGCTTATACCCAGGGGGCTGGGACTGAAGCTTTCTTT
.,TRBV12-5,.,TRBJ2-1,CASGLVPRESSNEQFF,TGTGCTAGTGGTTTGGTACCTCGGGAGTCTAGTAATGAGCAGTTCTTC
.,TRBV5-1,TRBD2,TRBJ2-4,CASSLRTSGGAIQYF,TGCGCCAGCAGCCTTAGGACTAGCGGGGGTGCCATTCAGTACTTC
few,TRBV7-9,.,TRBJ2-1,CASSLLGGNSYNEQFF,TGTGCCAGCAGCTTATTAGGAGGGAATTCCTACAATGAGCAGTTCTTC
.,TRBV19,.,TRBJ2-1,CASSSSVYNEQFF,TGTGCCAGTAGTTCGTCGGTTTACAATGAGCAGTTCTTC
many,TRBV4-3,TRBD1,TRBJ2-3,CASSQRDRPHDTQYF,TGCGCCAGCAGCCAACGGGACAGACCACACGATACGCAGTATTTT
.,TRBV12-3/TRBV12-4,TRBD2,TRBJ2-7,CASSIGLAETREQYF,TGTGCCAGCAGCATCGGACTAGCGGAGACACGCGAGCAGTACTTC
many,TRBV5-1,.,TRBJ2-5,CASRVNQETQYF,TGCGCCAGCAGGGTGAACCAAGAGACCCAGTACTTC
.,TRBV24-1,TRBD1,TRBJ2-1,CATSDINRGDEQFF,TGTGCCACCAGTGATATAAACAGGGGCGATGAGCAGTTCTTC
.,TRBV27,.,TRBJ2-1,CASSPLGFGIEQFF,TGTGCCAGCAGTCCACTGGGGTTCGGCATTGAGCAGTTCTTC
.,TRBV12-3/TRBV12-4,.,TRBJ1-6,CASSLMGPGLHSPLHF,TGTGCCAGCAGCCTGATGGGACCGGGGTTACATTCACCCCTCCACTTT
few,TRBV2,TRBD1,TRBJ2-1,CASRITGGIQVDEQFF,TGTGCCAGCAGGATAACAGGGGGCATCCAGGTGGATGAGCAGTTCTTC
few,TRBV6-1,.,TRBJ2-7,CASSLGDSDYEQYF,TGTGCCAGCAGTCTGGGAGACAGTGACTACGAGCAGTACTTC
few,TRBV2,.,TRBJ1-5,CASSRGEGPQHF,TGTGCCAGCTCGAGGGGTGAGGGGCCCCAGCATTTT
few,TRBV12-3/TRBV12-4,TRBD1,TRBJ2-2,CAGTANTGELFF,TGTGCCGGGACAGCGAACACCGGGGAGCTGTTTTTT
few,TRBV14,.,TRBJ1-4,CASSLRTNRRTNEKLFF,TGTGCCAGCAGCCTTCGGACAAATAGGCGGACTAATGAAAAACTGTTTTTT
many,TRBV10-3,.,TRBJ1-5,CAISEGTLNQPQHF,TGTGCCATCAGTGAGGGAACTCTGAATCAGCCCCAGCATTTT